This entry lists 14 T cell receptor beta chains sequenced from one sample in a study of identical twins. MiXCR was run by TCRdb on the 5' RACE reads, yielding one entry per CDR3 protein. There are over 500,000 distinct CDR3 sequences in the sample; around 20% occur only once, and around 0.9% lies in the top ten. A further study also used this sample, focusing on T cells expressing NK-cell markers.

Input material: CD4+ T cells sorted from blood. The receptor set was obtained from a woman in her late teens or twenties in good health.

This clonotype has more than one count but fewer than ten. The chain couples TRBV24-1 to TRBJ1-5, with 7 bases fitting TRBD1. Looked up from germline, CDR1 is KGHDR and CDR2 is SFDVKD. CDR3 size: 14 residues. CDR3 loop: CYPRGTGSNQPQHF. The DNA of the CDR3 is TGTTATCCCAGGGGGACGGGGAGCAATCAGCCCCAGCATTTT.

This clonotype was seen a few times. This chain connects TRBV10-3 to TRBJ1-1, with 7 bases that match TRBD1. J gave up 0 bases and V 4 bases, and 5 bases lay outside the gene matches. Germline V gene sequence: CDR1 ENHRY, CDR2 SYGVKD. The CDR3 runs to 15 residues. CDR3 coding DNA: TGTGCCATCAGTGCGGGACAGCTATTGAACACTGAAGCTTTCTTT. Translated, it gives CAISAGQLLNTEAFF.

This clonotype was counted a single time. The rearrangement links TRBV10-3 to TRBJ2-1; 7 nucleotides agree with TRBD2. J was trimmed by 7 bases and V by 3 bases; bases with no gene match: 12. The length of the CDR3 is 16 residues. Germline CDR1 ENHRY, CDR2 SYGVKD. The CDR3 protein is CAISDNVQRGRNEQFF. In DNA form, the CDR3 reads TGTGCCATCAGTGACAATGTCCAGCGGGGCCGTAATGAGCAGTTCTTC.

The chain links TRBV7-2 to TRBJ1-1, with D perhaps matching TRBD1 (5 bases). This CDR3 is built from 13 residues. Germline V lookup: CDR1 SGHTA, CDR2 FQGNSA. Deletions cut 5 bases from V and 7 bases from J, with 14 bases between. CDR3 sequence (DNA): TGTGCCAGCAGCCCTTGGGGCAGTCTTGAAGCTTTCTTT. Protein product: CASSPWGSLEAFF.

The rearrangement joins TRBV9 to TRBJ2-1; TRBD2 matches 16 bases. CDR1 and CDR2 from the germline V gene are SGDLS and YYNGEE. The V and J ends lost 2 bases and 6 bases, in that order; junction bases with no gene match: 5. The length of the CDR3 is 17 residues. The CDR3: CASSVPGLAGGFNEQFF. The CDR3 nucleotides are TGTGCCAGCAGCGTTCCGGGACTAGCGGGGGGGTTCAATGAGCAGTTCTTC.

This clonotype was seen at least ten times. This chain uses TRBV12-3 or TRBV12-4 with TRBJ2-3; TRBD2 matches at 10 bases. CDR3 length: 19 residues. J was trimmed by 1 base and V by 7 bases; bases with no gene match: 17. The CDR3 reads CASTPWGSGRAGGTDTQYF. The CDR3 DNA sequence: TGTGCCAGCACCCCCTGGGGAAGCGGGAGGGCCGGGGGCACAGATACGCAGTATTTT.

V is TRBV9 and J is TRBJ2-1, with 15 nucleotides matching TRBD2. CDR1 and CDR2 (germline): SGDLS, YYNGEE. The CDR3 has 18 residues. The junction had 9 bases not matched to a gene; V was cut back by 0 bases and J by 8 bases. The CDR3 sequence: CASSVARGTSGRSDEQFF. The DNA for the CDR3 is TGTGCCAGCAGCGTAGCTCGAGGGACTAGCGGGAGGAGTGATGAGCAGTTCTTC. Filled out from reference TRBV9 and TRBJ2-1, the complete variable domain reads DSGVTQTPKHLITATGQRVTLRCSPRSGDLSVYWYQQSLDQGLQFLIQYYNGEERAKGNILERFSAQQFPDLHSELNLSSLELGDSALYFCASSVARGTSGRSDEQFFGPGTRLTVL.

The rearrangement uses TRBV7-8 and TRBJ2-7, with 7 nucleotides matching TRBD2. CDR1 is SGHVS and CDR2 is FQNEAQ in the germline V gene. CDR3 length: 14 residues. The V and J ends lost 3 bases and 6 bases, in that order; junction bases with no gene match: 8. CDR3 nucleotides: TGTGCCAGCAGCTTGCCGGGACTATCATCCGAGCAGTACTTC. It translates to CASSLPGLSSEQYF.

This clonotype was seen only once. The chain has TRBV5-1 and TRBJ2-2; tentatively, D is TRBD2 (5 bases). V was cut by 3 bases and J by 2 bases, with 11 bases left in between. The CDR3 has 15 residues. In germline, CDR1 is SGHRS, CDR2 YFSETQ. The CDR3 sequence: CASSSRTGNTGELFF. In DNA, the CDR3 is TGCGCCAGCAGCTCACGGACTGGTAACACCGGGGAGCTGTTTTTT.

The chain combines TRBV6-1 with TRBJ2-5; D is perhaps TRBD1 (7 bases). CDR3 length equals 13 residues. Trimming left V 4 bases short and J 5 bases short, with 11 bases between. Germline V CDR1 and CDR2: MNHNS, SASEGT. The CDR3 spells CASSAGGHETQYF. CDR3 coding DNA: TGTGCCAGCAGTGCAGGGGGGCATGAGACCCAGTACTTC.

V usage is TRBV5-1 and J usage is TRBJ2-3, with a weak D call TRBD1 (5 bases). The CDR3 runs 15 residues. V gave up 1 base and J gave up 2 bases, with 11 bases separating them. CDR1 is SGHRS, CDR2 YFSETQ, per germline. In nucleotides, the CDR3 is TGCGCCAGCAGCTTGATGACAGCCGTCACAGATACGCAGTATTTT. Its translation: CASSLMTAVTDTQYF.

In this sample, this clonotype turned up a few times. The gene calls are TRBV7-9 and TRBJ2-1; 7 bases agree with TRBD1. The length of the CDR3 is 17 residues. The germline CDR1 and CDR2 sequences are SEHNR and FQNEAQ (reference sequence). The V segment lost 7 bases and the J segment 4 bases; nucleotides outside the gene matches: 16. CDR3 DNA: TGTGCCAGCACCCAGGGGATCGGCGCAGGGGGTTACAATGAGCAGTTCTTC. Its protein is CASTQGIGAGGYNEQFF.

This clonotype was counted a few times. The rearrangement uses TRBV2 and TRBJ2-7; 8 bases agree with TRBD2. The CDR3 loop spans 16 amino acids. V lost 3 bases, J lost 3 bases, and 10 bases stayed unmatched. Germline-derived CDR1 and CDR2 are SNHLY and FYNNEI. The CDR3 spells CASSDPHSGGNYEQYF. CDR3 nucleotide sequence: TGTGCCAGCAGTGATCCACACAGCGGGGGCAACTACGAGCAGTACTTC.

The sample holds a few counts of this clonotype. The CDR3 reads CASTVERGANEQFF. Written as DNA, the CDR3 is TGCGCCAGCACCGTGGAGCGGGGGGCCAATGAGCAGTTCTTC. The chain uses TRBV5-1 and TRBJ2-1; 9 bases are a match to TRBD2. V was pared by 6 bases and J by 6 bases, with 7 bases of the junction left unmatched. The CDR3 consists of 14 residues. CDR1 is SGHRS, CDR2 YFSETQ, per germline.